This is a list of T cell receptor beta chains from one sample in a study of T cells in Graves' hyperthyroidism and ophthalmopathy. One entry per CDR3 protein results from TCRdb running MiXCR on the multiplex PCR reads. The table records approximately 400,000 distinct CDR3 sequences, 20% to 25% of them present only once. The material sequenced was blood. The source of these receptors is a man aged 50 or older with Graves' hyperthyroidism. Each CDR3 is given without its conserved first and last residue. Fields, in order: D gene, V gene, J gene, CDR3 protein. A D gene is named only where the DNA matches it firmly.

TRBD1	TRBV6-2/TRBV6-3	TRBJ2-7	ASTDRGYEQY
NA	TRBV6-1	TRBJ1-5	ASSERVNQPQH
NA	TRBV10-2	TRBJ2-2	ASLPRDSNTGELF
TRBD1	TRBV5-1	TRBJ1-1	ASSRTGAKHNTEAF
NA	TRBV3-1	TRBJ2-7	ASSRDEQGEQY
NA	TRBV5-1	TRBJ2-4	ASSLTGETGAAKNIQY
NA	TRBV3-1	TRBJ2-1	ASSQRVSVGSSYNDQF
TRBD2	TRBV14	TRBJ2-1	ASSPLKVAGMYNEQF
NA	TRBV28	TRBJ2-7	ATRAEYEQY
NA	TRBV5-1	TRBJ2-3	ASSLGRAASTDTQY
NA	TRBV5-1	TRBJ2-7	ASSFMTAYEQY
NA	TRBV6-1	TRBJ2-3	ASSEETTRHTQY
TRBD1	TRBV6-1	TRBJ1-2	ASSDLGQGFYGYT
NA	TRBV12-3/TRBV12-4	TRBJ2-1	ASSQTGTQF
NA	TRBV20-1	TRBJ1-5	SALPGGNQPQH
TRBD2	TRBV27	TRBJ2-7	ATGLAGGTPYEQY
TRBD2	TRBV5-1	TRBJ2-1	ASAAGAKDNEQF